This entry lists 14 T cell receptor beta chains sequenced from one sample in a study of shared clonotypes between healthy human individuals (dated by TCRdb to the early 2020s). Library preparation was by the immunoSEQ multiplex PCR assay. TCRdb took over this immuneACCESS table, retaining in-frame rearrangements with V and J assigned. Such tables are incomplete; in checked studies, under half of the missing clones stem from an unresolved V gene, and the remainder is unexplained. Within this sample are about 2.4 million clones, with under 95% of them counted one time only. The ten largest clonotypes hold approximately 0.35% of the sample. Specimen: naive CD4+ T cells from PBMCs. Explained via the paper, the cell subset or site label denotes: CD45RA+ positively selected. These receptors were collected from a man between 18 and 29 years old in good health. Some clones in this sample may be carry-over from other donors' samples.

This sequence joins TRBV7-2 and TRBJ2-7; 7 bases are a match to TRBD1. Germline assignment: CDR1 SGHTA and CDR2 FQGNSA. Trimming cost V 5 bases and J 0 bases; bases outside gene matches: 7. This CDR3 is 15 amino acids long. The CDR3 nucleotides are TGTGCCAGCAGCACCCGGACAGGCCGCTCCTACGAGCAGTACTTC. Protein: CASSTRTGRSYEQYF.

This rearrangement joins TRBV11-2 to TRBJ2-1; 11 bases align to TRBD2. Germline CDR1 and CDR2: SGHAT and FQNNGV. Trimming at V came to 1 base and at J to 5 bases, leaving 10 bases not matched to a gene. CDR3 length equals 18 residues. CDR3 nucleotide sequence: TGTGCCAGCAGCTTAGGGTGGGGACTAGCGGCTAAGGACAATGAGCAGTTCTTC. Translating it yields CASSLGWGLAAKDNEQFF.

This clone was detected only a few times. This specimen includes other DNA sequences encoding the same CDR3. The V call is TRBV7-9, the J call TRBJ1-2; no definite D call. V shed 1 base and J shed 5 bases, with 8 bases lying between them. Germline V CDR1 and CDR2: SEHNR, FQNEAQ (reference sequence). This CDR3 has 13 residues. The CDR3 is CASSLEQSYGYTF. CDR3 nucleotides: TGTGCCAGCAGCTTAGAACAGTCTTATGGCTACACCTTC.

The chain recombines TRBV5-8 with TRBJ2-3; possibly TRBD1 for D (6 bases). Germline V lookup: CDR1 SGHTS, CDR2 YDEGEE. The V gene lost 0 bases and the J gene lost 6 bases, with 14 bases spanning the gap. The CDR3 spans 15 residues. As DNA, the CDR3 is TGTGCCAGCAGCTTGGCCTTGACAGGCATGGATACGCAGTATTTT. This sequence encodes CASSLALTGMDTQYF.

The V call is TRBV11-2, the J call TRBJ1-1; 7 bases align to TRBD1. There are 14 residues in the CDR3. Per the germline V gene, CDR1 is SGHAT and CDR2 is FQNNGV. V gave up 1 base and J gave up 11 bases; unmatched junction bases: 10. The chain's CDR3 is CASSLGGRGQGAFF. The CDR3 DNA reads TGTGCCAGCAGCTTAGGGGGAAGGGGGCAAGGGGCTTTCTTT.

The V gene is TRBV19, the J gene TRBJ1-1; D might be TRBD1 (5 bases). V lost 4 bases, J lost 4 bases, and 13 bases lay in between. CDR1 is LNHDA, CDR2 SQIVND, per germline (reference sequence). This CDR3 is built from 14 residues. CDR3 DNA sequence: TGTGCCAGTAGTAGTAACCGCGGGGGCACTGAAGCTTTCTTT. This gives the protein CASSSNRGGTEAFF.

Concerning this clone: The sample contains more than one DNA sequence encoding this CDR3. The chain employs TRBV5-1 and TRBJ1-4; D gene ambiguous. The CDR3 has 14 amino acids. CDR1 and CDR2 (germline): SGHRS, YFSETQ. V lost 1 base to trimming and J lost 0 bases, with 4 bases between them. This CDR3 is CASSLRATNEKLFF. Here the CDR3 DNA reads TGCGCCAGCAGCTTGAGAGCAACTAATGAAAAACTGTTTTTT.

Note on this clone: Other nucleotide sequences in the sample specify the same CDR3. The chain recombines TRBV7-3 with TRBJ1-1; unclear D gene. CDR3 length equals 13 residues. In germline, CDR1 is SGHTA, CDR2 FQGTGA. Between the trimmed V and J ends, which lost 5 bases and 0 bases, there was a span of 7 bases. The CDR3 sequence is CASSPRMNTEAFF. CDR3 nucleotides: TGTGCCAGCAGCCCGAGGATGAACACTGAAGCTTTCTTT.

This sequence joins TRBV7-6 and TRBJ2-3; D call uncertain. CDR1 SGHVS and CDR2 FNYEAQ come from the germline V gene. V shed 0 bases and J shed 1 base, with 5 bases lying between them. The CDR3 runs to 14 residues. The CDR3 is CASSLAVGTDTQYF. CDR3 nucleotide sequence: TGTGCCAGCAGCTTAGCCGTGGGCACAGATACGCAGTATTTT.

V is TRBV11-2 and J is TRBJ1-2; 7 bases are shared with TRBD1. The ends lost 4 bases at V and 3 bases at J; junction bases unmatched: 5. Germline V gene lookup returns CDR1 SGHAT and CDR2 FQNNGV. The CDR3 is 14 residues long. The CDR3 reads CASSSYRGDYGYTF. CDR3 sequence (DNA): TGTGCCAGCAGCTCATACAGGGGAGACTATGGCTACACCTTC. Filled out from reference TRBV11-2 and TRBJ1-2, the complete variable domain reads EAGVAQSPRYKIIEKRQSVAFWCNPISGHATLYWYQQILGQGPKLLIQFQNNGVVDDSQLPKDRFSAERLKGVDSTLKIQPAKLEDSAVYLCASSSYRGDYGYTFGSGTRLTVV.

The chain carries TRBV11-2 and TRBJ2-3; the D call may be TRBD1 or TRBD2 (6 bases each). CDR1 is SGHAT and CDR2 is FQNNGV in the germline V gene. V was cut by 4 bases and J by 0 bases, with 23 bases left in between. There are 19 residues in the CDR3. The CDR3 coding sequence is TGTGCCAGCAGCTCCCTTGATGGGGGCGGGGACATTAGCACAGATACGCAGTATTTT. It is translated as CASSSLDGGGDISTDTQYF.

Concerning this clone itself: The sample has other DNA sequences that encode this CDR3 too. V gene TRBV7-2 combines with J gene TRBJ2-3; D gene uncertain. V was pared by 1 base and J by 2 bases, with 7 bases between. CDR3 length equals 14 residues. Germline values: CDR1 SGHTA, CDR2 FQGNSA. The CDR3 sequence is CASSLVRDTDTQYF. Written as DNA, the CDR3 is TGTGCCAGCAGCTTAGTACGTGACACAGATACGCAGTATTTT.

The CDR3 DNA reads TGCGCCAGCATCAGGACTAGCGGGAGTAATGCAGATACGCAGTATTTT. Translating it yields CASIRTSGSNADTQYF. The V and J genes are TRBV5-1 and TRBJ2-3; 13 positions agree with TRBD2. The CDR3 runs to 16 residues. V lost 6 bases to trimming and J lost 4 bases; unmatched junction nucleotides: 8. The germline CDR1 and CDR2 sequences are SGHRS and YFSETQ.

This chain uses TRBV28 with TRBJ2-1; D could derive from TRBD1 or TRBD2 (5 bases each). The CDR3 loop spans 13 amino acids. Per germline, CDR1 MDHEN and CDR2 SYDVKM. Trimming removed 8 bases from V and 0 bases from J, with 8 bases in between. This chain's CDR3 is CASGGVSYNEQFF. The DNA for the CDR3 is TGTGCCAGCGGGGGAGTCTCCTACAATGAGCAGTTCTTC. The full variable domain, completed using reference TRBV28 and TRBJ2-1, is DVKVTQSSRYLVKRTGEKVFLECVQDMDHENMFWYRQDPGLGLRLIYFSYDVKMKEKGDIPEGYSVSREKKERFSLILESASTNQTSMYLCASGGVSYNEQFFGPGTRLTVL.